This T cell receptor (beta chain) was documented in a study of tumor-infiltrating lymphocytes in primary liver carcinoma. At the level of the study: Yields of productive TCRbeta reads ranged from roughly 3.5 to 7.13 million per sample and were similar across tissue types.

With respect to this clonotype: What it binds is unknown. The junction departs from germline at one end; a sequencing error may be responsible.

Germline CDR1 MNHEY, CDR2 SVGAGI. The CDR3 is made up of 14 amino acids. DNA and RNA were both co-extracted from roughly 18-30 mg of bulk tissue that had not been sorted. All tumor samples contained more than 75% viable tumor cells. Study-level results: Appearing in all five tumor regions was true of only about 7.5-24% of top clones.

A primer in the constant region served to generate TCR beta cDNA from approximately 450 ng of total RNA. Employing slightly modified ARM-PCR, three nested multiplex PCR rounds were run, and these gave rise to the TCR beta libraries. In the first two PCR rounds, TRBV1-TRBV30 forward primers were paired with a C-beta reverse primer, and each round lasted 10 cycles. TCRdb re-analysed the multiplex PCR reads in MiXCR, keeping a single row per CDR3 protein. The sample contains about 210,000 distinct CDR3 sequences, 85% of which appear only once. This TCR was sampled from a man in his forties with primary liver carcinoma and hepatitis B virus infection. The chain combines TRBV6-5 with TRBJ2-7; D possibly corresponds to TRBD1 (5 bases). Sequencing used tumor tissue from primary liver carcinoma. The CDR3 DNA is TGTGTCAGCACTTACTCTGGGGATCAGGGAGAGCAGTACTTC. It yields the protein CVSTYSGDQGEQYF.